One T cell receptor beta chain is described in this entry. Its target is not known. The sample belongs to a study of T cell responses to AZD1222 COVID-19 vaccine. Study details: Both about-4-week and about-12-week second-dose recipients were combined.

Points from the study as a whole: Clonal diversity was possibly underestimated, and the donors were mostly white British, with more females. No repertoire was sampled before or during the peak T cell response, only after it. CD4 TCRs linked to vaccination spanned spike, dominating at 160-218 and 743-854.

The V and J ends lost 7 bases and 5 bases respectively, with 18 bases between them. This CDR3 contains 15 residues. Germline CDR1 is MNHEY and CDR2 is SMNVEV (reference sequence). Sequenced by immunoSEQ multiplex PCR; TCRdb stores in-frame clones only, minus some. The repertoire holds approximately 110,000 clones, about nine tenths seen once, with almost 4.5% in the top ten. V and J are TRBV27 and TRBJ2-1; D call uncertain. This clonotype was obtained from an adult in good health. The specimen comprised peripheral blood, sampled on day 0 of AZD1222 vaccination. CDR3 DNA sequence: TGTGCCAGCAACGAGTACCGGACCGCTCACAATGAGCAGTTCTTC. Translating gives CASNEYRTAHNEQFF.